This T cell receptor beta chain is from a study of T cell repertoires in cytomegalovirus infection. Overall study: It can be stated that public TCR beta signatures indicated CMV infection as well as a matching HLA type. Study conclusions and caveats: The study identified carriers of CMV plus the relevant HLA from cumulative public TCR beta family frequency. Across the ex vivo response, the dominant clonotypes were HLA-C-restricted CMV-specific TCR beta clonotypes.

As for this clonotype: Its specificity is unknown.

Each CDR3 protein is one row after TCRdb ran MiXCR on the reads. The table lists about 320,000 distinct CDR3 sequences, over 7.5% of them singletons. Sequences were obtained from PBMCs. This clonotype was sampled from a human donor in good health (CMV status not recorded). Some clones in this sample may be carry-over from other donors' samples.

The CDR3 reads CATSRGARTGSYEQYF. CDR3 DNA sequence: TGTGCCACCAGCAGAGGGGCCCGAACGGGGTCCTACGAGCAGTACTTC. This sequence joins TRBV15 and TRBJ2-7; possible D gene TRBD2, 5 bases. Germline loops: CDR1 LNHNV, CDR2 YYDKDF (reference sequence). The CDR3 extends over 16 amino acids. The V and J ends lost 1 base and 1 base respectively, with 14 bases between them.